This T cell receptor (beta chain) was found in a study of blood T cell repertoires in COVID-19. Study background: From the United States, Italy and Spain came samples of acute and convalescent COVID-19. Sources were T cells, B-cell-depleted T cells, or PBMCs; the material itself was cDNA or gDNA.

V was shortened by 3 bases and J by 1 base, with 21 bases between the two germline ends. Germline lookup yields CDR1 SEHNR and CDR2 FQNEAQ (reference sequence). The CDR3 totals 18 residues. Original handling: Amplified reference gene primers provided the basis for estimating nucleated cell counts. The method was immunoSEQ multiplex PCR; TCRdb's version includes in-frame clones alone and lacks a portion of them. The DNA was the basis for D and trimming; V, J and clone size are from that table. The data hold approximately 150,000 clones, with around 81% observed a single time. This clonotype was sampled from a man between 65 and 79 years old with active or convalescent COVID-19. The V and J genes are TRBV7-9 and TRBJ2-5, with a weak D call TRBD2 (6 bases). The sequencing sample was made of peripheral blood. This CDR3 is CASSFGTGTTSPQETQYF. CDR3 DNA: TGTGCCAGCAGCTTCGGAACCGGGACCACTAGCCCCCAAGAGACCCAGTACTTC.